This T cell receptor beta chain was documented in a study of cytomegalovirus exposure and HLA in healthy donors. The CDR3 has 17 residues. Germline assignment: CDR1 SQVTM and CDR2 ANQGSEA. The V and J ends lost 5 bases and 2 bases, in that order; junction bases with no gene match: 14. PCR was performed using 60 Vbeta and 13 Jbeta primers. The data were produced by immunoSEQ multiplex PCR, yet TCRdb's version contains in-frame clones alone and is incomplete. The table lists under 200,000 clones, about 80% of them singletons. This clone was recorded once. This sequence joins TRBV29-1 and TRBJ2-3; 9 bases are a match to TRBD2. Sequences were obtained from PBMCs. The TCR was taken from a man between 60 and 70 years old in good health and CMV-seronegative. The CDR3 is CSVWGSSGGSHTDTQYF. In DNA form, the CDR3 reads TGCAGCGTTTGGGGGAGTAGCGGGGGTTCACACACAGATACGCAGTATTTT.